The entry below gives a single T cell receptor beta chain sequence along with its context. The antigen is unknown. Here immunoSEQ multiplex PCR was the method, and the copy in TCRdb shows in-frame clones only, minus some. The table records 2 million to 2.5 million clones, 90% to 95% of them present only once. V was cut by 2 bases and J by 4 bases, with 5 bases left in between. The germline gives CDR1 ENHRY, CDR2 SYGVKD. The CDR3 has 12 amino acids. The entry originates in a study of shared clonotypes between healthy human individuals. The overall study: Donors had three CD4 naive, three CD4 memory, two CD8 naive and one CD8 memory plate apiece.

Findings and limits, study-wide: Richness estimates generally favored naive over memory subsets. Genetic and exposure-history diversity was limited by the few donors. Clonotypes shared by all four sorted-subset donors had higher generation probabilities than non-shared clonotypes.

The chain couples TRBV10-3 to TRBJ1-1; D ambiguous. Input material: naive CD4+ T cells from PBMCs. Subset given: CD45RA+ positively selected. The sequence was obtained from a man younger than 35 in good health. Some clones in this sample may be carry-over from other donors' samples. In DNA, the CDR3 is TGTGCCATCAGTGAGGGGAGCACTGAAGCTTTCTTT. As protein: CAISEGSTEAFF.